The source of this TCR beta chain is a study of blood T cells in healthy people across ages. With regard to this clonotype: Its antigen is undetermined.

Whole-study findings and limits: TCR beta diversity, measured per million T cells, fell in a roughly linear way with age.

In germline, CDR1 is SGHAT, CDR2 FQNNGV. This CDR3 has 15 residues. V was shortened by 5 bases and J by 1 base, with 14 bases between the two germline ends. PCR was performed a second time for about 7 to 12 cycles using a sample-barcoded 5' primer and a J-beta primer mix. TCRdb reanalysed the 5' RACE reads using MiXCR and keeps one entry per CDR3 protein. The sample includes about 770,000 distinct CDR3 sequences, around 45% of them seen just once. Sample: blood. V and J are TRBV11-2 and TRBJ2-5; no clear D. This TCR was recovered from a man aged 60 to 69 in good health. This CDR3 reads CASSPRLGFQETQYF. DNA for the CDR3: TGTGCCAGCAGCCCACGGCTAGGGTTCCAAGAGACCCAGTACTTC.